Listed below are T cell receptor beta chains from one sample, sequenced in a study of CD8 T cells in ankylosing spondylitis. TCRdb reprocessed the 5' RACE reads with MiXCR, giving one entry per CDR3 protein. The sample shows 150,000 to 200,000 distinct CDR3 sequences, roughly 13% of them seen only once. The source material was blood, either unsorted or a sorted T cell fraction (not recorded which). The receptors originated from a female donor with ankylosing spondylitis or in good health (not recorded which). CDR3s leave out the opening cysteine and the closing phenylalanine or tryptophan. D genes are given only for firm matches.

D gene,J gene,V gene,CDR3 protein
TRBD2,TRBJ2-5,TRBV30,AYLSPGTRKETQY
TRBD2,TRBJ2-1,TRBV7-2,ASSWTSGRVLGNEQF
.,TRBJ1-1,TRBV20-1,SARVVGNTEAF
.,TRBJ1-6,TRBV12-3/TRBV12-4,ASQPDGRNSPLH
.,TRBJ2-3,TRBV11-3,ASSATHTQY
.,TRBJ2-7,TRBV7-3,ASSLTGEQY
.,TRBJ1-5,TRBV7-2,ASSLVTQGGQPQH
.,TRBJ2-3,TRBV9,ASSVTDSTDTQY
.,TRBJ2-1,TRBV5-1,ASSFGVDEQF
TRBD2,TRBJ2-1,TRBV7-2,ASSFQLAYNEQF
.,TRBJ2-7,TRBV5-6,ASTSRRIFSYEQY
.,TRBJ1-1,TRBV29-1,SVEDGEAF
.,TRBJ2-7,TRBV27,ASSSLGQPKGNEQY
.,TRBJ2-7,TRBV7-9,ASSLGRTGRAEQY
.,TRBJ2-7,TRBV2,ASSDRVYEQY
.,TRBJ2-7,TRBV7-2,ASGAARSSYEQY
TRBD1,TRBJ2-3,TRBV5-1,ASSRGTGGTDTQY
TRBD1,TRBJ1-5,TRBV6-2/TRBV6-3,ASSYPTGGGQPQH
TRBD1,TRBJ2-3,TRBV9,ASSVVGQGATDTQY
.,TRBJ2-1,TRBV4-3,ASSQAARGYEQF
TRBD2,TRBJ2-5,TRBV18,ASSPRLAGGKETQY
.,TRBJ2-6,TRBV10-3,AIKAGSPGGANVLT
TRBD2,TRBJ2-1,TRBV29-1,SVEGFAGGWNEQF
.,TRBJ1-2,TRBV11-1,ASNRLGQTGAYT
.,TRBJ1-3,TRBV20-1,SARLGTPEFAIY
.,TRBJ2-7,TRBV7-9,ASRLNGAGEQY
.,TRBJ2-3,TRBV20-1,SATTAGTDTQY
.,TRBJ2-1,TRBV12-3/TRBV12-4,AIGNGSSYNEQF
TRBD2,TRBJ2-1,TRBV9,ASSGLALSEQF
.,TRBJ2-3,TRBV20-1,SASMTDTQY
TRBD2,TRBJ2-1,TRBV7-3,ASSLGTSERNEQF